The subject of this entry is one TCR beta chain. Original processing notes: The authors estimated nucleated cell counts from reference gene primer amplification. TCRdb keeps only in-frame clones here, not all; method: immunoSEQ multiplex PCR. V, J and clone size are taken as reported in that table, and D and trimming were inferred from the DNA itself. The sample has over 130,000 clones, 84% seen once. The sample originates from a study of blood T cell repertoires in COVID-19. Study context: Specimens from acute and convalescent COVID-19 originated in the United States, Italy and Spain. The analysed material was cDNA or gDNA that came from T cells, B-cell-depleted T cells, or PBMCs.

The CDR3 runs 17 residues. V was trimmed by 1 base and J by 7 bases, leaving 19 bases between them. Germline CDR1 and CDR2: LGHNA and YSLEER. Participants' own reports of clinical history determined their cohort assignment. The sequenced sample was PBMCs or T cells enriched from blood (not recorded which). The rearrangement uses TRBV4-3 and TRBJ1-4; D unclear. The clonotype originates from a woman in her forties or fifties with acute COVID-19. The CDR3 here is CASSQGSGKGFVEKLFF. CDR3 nucleotides: TGCGCCAGCAGCCAAGGGAGCGGAAAGGGTTTCGTTGAAAAACTGTTTTTT.